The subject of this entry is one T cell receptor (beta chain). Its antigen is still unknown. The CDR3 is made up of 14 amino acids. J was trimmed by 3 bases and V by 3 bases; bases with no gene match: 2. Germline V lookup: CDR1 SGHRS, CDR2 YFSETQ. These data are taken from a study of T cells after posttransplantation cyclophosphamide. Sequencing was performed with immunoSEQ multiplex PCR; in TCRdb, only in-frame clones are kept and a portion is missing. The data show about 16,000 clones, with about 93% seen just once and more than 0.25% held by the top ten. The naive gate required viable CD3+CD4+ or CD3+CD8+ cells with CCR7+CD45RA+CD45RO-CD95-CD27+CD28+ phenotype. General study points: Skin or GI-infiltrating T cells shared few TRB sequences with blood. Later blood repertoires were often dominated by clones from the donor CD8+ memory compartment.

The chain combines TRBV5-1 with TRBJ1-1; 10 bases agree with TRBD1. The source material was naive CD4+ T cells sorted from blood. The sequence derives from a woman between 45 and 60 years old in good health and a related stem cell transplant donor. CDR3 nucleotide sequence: TGCGCCAGCAGCTGGGACAGGGGAGACACTGAAGCTTTCTTT. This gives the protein CASSWDRGDTEAFF.